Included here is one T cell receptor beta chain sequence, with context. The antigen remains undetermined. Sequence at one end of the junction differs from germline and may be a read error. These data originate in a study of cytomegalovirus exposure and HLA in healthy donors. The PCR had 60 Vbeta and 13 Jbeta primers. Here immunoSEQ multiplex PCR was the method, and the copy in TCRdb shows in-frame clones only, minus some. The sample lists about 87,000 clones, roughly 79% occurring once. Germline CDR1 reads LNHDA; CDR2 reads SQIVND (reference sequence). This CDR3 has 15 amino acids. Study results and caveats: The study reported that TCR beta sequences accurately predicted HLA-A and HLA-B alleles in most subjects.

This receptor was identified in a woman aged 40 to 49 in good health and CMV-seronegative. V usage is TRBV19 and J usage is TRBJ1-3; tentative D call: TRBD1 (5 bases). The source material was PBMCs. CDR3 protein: CASSTLRDYGNTVYF. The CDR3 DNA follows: TGTGCCAGTAGTACCCTCAGGGATTACGGAAACACCGTATATTTT.